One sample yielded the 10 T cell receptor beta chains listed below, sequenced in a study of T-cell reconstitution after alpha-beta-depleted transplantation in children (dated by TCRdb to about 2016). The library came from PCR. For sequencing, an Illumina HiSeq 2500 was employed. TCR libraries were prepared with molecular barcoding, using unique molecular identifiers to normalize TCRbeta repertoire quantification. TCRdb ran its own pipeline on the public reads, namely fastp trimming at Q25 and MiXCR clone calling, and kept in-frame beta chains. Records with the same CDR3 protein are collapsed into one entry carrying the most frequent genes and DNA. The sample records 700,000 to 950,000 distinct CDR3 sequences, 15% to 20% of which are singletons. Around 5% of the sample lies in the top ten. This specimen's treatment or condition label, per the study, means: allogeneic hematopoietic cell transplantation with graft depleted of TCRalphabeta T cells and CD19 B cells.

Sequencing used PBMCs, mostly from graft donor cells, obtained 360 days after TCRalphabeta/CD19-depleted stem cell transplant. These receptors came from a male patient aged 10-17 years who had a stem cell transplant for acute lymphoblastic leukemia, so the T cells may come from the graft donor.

CDR3 sequence reads: CASSPNPGANVLTF. CDR3 nucleotides: TGTGCCAGCAGCCCGAATCCCGGGGCCAACGTCCTGACTTTC. The V call is TRBV5-5, the J call TRBJ2-6; D uncertain. From germline, CDR1 is SGHKS and CDR2 YYEKEE (reference sequence). The CDR3 is 14 amino acids. V lost 4 bases and J 4 bases, leaving 9 bases between the germline ends.

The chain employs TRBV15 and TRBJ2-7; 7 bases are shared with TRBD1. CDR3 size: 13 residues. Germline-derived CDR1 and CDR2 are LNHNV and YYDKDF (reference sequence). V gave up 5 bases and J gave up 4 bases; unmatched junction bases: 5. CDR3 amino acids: CATSYRGPYEQYF. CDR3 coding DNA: TGTGCCACCAGCTACAGGGGACCATACGAGCAGTACTTC.

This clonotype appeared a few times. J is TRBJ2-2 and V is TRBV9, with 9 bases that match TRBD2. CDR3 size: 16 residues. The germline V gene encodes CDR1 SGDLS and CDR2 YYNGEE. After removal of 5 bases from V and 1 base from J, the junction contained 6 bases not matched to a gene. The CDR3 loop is CASSAASGVNTGELFF. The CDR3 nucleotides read TGTGCCAGCAGTGCGGCTAGCGGGGTGAACACCGGGGAGCTGTTTTTT.

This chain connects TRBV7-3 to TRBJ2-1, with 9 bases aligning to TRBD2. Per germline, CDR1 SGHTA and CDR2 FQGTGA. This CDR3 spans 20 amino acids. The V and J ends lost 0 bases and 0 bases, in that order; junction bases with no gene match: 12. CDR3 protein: CASSLTAGLADTSSYNEQFF. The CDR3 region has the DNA TGTGCCAGCAGCTTAACGGCGGGACTAGCAGACACTAGCTCCTACAATGAGCAGTTCTTC.

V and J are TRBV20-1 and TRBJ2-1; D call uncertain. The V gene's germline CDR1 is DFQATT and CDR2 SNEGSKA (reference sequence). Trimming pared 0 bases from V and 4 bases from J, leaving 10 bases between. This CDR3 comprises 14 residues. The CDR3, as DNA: TGCAGTGCTAGAGATCCCGCGCGATACAATGAGCAGTTCTTC. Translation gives CSARDPARYNEQFF.

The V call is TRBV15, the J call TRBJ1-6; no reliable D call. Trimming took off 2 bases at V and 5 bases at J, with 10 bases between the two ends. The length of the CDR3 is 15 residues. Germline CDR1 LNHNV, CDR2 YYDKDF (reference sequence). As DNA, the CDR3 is TGTGCCACCAGCAGATTCCCGGGAGATAATTCACCCCTCCACTTT. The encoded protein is CATSRFPGDNSPLHF. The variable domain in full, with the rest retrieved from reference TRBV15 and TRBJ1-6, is DAMVIQNPRYQVTQFGKPVTLSCSQTLNHNVMYWYQQKSSQAPKLLFHYYDKDFNNEADTPDNFQSRRPNTSFCFLDIRSPGLGDTAMYLCATSRFPGDNSPLHFGNGTRLTVT.

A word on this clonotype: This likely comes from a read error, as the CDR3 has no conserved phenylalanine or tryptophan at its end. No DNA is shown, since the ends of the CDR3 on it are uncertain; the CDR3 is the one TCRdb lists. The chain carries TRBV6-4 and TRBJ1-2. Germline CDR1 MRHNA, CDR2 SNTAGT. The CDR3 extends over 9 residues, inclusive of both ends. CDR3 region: CASTGTSPV.

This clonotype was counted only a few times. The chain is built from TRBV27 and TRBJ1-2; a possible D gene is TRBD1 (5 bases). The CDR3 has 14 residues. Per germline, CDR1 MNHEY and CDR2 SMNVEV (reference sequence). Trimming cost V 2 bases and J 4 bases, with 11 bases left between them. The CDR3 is CASSLGGDGYGYTF. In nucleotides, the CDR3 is TGTGCCAGCAGTTTAGGAGGGGATGGCTATGGCTACACCTTC.

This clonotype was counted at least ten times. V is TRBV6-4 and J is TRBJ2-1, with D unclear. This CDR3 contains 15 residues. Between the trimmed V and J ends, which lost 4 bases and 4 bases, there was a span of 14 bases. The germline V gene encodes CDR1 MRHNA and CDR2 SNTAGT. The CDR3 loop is CASSVTDGVYNEQFF. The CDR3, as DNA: TGTGCCAGCAGTGTAACCGATGGGGTTTACAATGAGCAGTTCTTC.

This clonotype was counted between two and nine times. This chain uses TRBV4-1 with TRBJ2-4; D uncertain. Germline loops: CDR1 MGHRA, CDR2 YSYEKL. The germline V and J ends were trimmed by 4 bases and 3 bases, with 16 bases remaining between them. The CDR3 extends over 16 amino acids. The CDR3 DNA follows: TGCGCCAGCAGCCTTCGTGGGCCTGTGGGCAAAAACATTCAGTACTTC. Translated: CASSLRGPVGKNIQYF.